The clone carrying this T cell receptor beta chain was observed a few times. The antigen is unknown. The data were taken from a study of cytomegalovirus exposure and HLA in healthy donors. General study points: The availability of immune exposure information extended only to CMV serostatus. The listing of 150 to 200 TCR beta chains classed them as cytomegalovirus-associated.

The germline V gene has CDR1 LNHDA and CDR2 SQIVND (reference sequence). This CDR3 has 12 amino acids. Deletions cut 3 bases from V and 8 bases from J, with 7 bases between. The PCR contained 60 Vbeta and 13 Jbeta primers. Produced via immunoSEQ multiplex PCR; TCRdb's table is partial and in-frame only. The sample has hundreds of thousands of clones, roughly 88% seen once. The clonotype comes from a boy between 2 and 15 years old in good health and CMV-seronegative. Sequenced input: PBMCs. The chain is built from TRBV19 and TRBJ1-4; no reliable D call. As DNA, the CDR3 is TGTGCCAGTAGTATCGGTCAAGAAAAACTGTTTTTT. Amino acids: CASSIGQEKLFF.